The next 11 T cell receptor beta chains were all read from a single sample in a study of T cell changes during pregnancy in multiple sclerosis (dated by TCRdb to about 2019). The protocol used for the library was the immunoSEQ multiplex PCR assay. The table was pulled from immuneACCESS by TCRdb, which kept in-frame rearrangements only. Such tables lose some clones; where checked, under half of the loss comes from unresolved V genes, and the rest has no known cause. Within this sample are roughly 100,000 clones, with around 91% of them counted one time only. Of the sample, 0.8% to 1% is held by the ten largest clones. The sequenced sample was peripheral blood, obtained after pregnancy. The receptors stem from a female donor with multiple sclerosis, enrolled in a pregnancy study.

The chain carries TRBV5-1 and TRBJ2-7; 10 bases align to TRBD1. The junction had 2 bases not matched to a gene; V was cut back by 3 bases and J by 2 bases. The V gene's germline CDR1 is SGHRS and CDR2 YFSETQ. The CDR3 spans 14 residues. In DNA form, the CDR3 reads TGCGCCAGCAGCTCGACAGGGGGCACCTACGAGCAGTACTTC. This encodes CASSSTGGTYEQYF.

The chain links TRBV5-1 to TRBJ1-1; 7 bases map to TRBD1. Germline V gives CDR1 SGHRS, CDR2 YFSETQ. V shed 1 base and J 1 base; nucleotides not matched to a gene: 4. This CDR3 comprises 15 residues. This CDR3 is CASSLRTGGNTEAFF. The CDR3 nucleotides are TGCGCCAGCAGCTTGAGGACAGGAGGGAACACTGAAGCTTTCTTT. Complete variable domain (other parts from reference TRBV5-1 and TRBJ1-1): KAGVTQTPRYLIKTRGQQVTLSCSPISGHRSVSWYQQTPGQGLQFLFEYFSETQRNKGNFPGRFSGRQFSNSRSEMNVSTLELGDSALYLCASSLRTGGNTEAFFGQGTRLTVV.

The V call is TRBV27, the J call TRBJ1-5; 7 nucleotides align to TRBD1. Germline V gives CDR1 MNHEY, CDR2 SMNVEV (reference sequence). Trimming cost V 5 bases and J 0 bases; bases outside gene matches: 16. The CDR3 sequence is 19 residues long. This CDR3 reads CASSEPGTEIPYSNQPQHF. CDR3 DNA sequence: TGTGCCAGCAGTGAACCCGGGACAGAGATACCCTATAGCAATCAGCCCCAGCATTTT.

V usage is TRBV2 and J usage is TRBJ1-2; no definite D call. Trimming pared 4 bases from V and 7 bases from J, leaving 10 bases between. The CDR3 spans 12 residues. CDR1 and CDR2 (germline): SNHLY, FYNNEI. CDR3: CASSGATPGYTF. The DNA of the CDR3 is TGTGCCAGCAGTGGGGCTACCCCTGGCTACACCTTC.

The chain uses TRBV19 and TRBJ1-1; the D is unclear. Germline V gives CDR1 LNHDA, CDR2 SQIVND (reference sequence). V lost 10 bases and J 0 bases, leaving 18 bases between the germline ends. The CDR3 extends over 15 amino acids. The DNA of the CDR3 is TGTGCCACCAAAATGGGCAGAAGAATGAACACTGAAGCTTTCTTT. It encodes CATKMGRRMNTEAFF.

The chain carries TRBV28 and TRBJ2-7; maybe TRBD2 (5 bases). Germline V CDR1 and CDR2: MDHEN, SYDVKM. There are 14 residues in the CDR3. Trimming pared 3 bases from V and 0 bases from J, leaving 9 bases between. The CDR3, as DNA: TGTGCCAGCAGTTTTAGCGATAGCTCCTACGAGCAGTACTTC. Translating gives CASSFSDSSYEQYF.

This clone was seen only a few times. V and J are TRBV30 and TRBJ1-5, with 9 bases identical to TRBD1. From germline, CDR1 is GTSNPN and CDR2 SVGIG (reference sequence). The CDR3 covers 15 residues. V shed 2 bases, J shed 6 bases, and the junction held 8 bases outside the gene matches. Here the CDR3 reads CAWSPRTGESQPQHF. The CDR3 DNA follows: TGTGCCTGGAGTCCCCGGACAGGGGAGTCTCAGCCCCAGCATTTT.

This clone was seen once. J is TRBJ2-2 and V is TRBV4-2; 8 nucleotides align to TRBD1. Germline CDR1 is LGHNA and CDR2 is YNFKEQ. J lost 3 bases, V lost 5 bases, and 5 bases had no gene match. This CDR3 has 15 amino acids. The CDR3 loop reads CASSLQGADTGELFF. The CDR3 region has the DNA TGTGCCAGCAGCTTGCAGGGGGCGGACACCGGGGAGCTGTTTTTT.

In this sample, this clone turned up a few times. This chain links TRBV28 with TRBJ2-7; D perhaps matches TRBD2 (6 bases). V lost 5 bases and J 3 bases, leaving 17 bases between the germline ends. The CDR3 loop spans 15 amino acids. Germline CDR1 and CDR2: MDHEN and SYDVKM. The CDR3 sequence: CASSGTRDLNYEQYF. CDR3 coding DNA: TGTGCCAGCAGTGGCACACGGGACTTGAACTACGAGCAGTACTTC.

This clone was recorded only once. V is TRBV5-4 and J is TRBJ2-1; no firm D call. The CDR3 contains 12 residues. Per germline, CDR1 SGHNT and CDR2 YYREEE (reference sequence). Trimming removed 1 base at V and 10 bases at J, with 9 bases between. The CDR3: CASSLKFGEQFF. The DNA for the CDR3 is TGTGCCAGCAGCTTGAAGTTCGGGGAGCAGTTCTTC.

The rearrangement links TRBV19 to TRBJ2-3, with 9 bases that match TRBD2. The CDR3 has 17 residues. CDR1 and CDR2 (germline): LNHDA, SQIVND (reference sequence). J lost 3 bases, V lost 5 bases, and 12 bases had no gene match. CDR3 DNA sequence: TGTGCCAGTAGTCCTAAGGGCGCGGGGGGGCCGACAGATACGCAGTATTTT. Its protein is CASSPKGAGGPTDTQYF.